The 11 T cell receptor beta chains reported below all come from one sample, sequenced in a study of regulatory T cells in long-lasting Graves disease. To make TCR beta libraries, researchers used iRepertoire HTBI primers and Arm-PCR of CDR3 regions. TCRdb called the multiplex PCR reads again in MiXCR, with one record for every CDR3 protein. The sample includes hundreds of thousands of distinct CDR3 sequences, 12% of them seen just once. The sample's time point: newly diagnosed GD, antithyroid drugs for less than 3 months. Researchers made the TCR library from RNA that was extracted from PBMCs. Another study also made use of these data, one on T cells in Graves' hyperthyroidism and ophthalmopathy.

The specimen comprised peripheral blood mononuclear cells (PBMCs), sampled at new diagnosis, from a patient treated with antithyroid drugs. The receptors were sampled from a woman younger than 45 with Graves disease.

This clonotype was seen ten or more times. This chain uses TRBV20-1 with TRBJ1-5; unclear D gene. This CDR3 is 15 amino acids long. Per germline, CDR1 DFQATT and CDR2 SNEGSKA (reference sequence). The V gene lost 6 bases and the J gene lost 0 bases, with 15 bases spanning the gap. CDR3 residues: CSAGISGNSNQPQHF. CDR3 nucleotides: TGCAGTGCCGGAATAAGCGGGAATAGCAATCAGCCCCAGCATTTT.

This clonotype was picked up a small number of times. This rearrangement joins TRBV20-1 to TRBJ2-1; TRBD2 agrees at 7 bases. The ends lost 3 bases at V and 2 bases at J; junction bases unmatched: 1. This CDR3 is 13 amino acids long. CDR1 and CDR2 (germline): DFQATT, SNEGSKA (reference sequence). The CDR3 bases are TGCAGTGCTAGGGGGGGGGCCTACAATGAGCAGTTCTTC. It is translated as CSARGGAYNEQFF.

This rearrangement joins TRBV6-1 to TRBJ1-2; no definite D call. The V gene's germline CDR1 is MNHNS and CDR2 SASEGT. V lost 7 bases and J lost 3, with 15 bases in between. The CDR3 has 14 amino acids. The CDR3 bases are TGTGCCAGCACCTCCCGGGCGCCGGACTATGGCTACACCTTC. Amino acids: CASTSRAPDYGYTF.

V gene TRBV4-3 combines with J gene TRBJ1-4, with D possibly being TRBD1 (6 bases). The germline V gene encodes CDR1 LGHNA and CDR2 YSLEER. Trimming shortened V by 3 bases and J by 6 bases, and 20 bases separated the two germline ends. CDR3 length: 17 amino acids. CDR3 DNA sequence: TGCGCCAGCAGCCAGCGAACCGGGGGCGCCGGTTATGAAAAACTGTTTTTT. This translates into CASSQRTGGAGYEKLFF.

This clonotype was detected ten times or more. The chain uses TRBV19 and TRBJ2-7, with TRBD1 matching over 9 bases. The CDR3 is 13 residues long. Germline trimming cut 5 bases from V and 5 bases from J; bases unmatched to any gene: 4. Germline loops: CDR1 LNHDA, CDR2 SQIVND (reference sequence). The CDR3 DNA reads TGTGCCAGTAGTTGGACAGGGGACCACGAGCAGTACTTC. It specifies CASSWTGDHEQYF.

The V gene is TRBV5-1, the J gene TRBJ2-1, with 8 bases matching TRBD2. CDR3 length equals 16 residues. Germline-derived CDR1 and CDR2 are SGHRS and YFSETQ. Germline trimming cut 1 base from V and 9 bases from J; bases unmatched to any gene: 12. CDR3 amino acids: CASSLPSGSGGGEQFF. CDR3 coding DNA: TGCGCCAGCAGCTTGCCCAGCGGGAGTGGGGGCGGTGAGCAGTTCTTC. Supplemented by reference TRBV5-1 and TRBJ2-1, the full variable domain reads KAGVTQTPRYLIKTRGQQVTLSCSPISGHRSVSWYQQTPGQGLQFLFEYFSETQRNKGNFPGRFSGRQFSNSRSEMNVSTLELGDSALYLCASSLPSGSGGGEQFFGPGTRLTVL.

This clonotype was seen many times. This chain uses TRBV6-5 with TRBJ2-5; no clear D. CDR1 and CDR2 (germline): MNHEY, SVGAGI. The CDR3 runs 14 residues. Trimming cost V 2 bases and J 1 base, with 8 bases left between them. The CDR3 reads CASSYGTPQETQYF. CDR3 in DNA: TGTGCCAGCAGTTACGGAACACCCCAAGAGACCCAGTACTTC.

Regarding this clonotype: This may arise from a read error, as a much more abundant clone is one base away. The chain uses TRBV19 and TRBJ1-4; tentative D call: TRBD1 (5 bases). The CDR3 sequence is 16 residues long. The germline V gene encodes CDR1 LNHDA and CDR2 SQIVND (reference sequence). Trimming removed 3 bases at V and 0 bases at J, with 11 bases between. The chain's CDR3 is CASSISSGTTNEKLFF. The DNA of the CDR3 is TGTGCCAGTAGTATTTCTTCAGGGACAACTAATGAAAAACTGTTTTTT.

This clonotype has at least ten counts. The V call is TRBV28, the J call TRBJ2-7; 8 bases are shared with TRBD1. The CDR3 has 14 residues. The germline gives CDR1 MDHEN, CDR2 SYDVKM. J was trimmed by 9 bases and V by 5 bases; bases with no gene match: 12. CDR3 sequence: CASSRSGTGQMQYF. CDR3 in DNA: TGTGCCAGCAGTCGATCAGGGACAGGACAGATGCAGTACTTC.

There are many counts of this clonotype. The gene calls are TRBV11-2 and TRBJ2-1; 7 nucleotides line up with TRBD2. Trimming cost V 8 bases and J 9 bases; bases outside gene matches: 4. Germline assignment: CDR1 SGHAT and CDR2 FQNNGV. This CDR3 contains 11 residues. The CDR3 DNA reads as TGTGCCAGCGGGAGGGGCCCTGAGCAGTTCTTC. It specifies CASGRGPEQFF.

This clonotype was seen repeatedly, ten times or more. This chain connects TRBV28 to TRBJ1-5; 9 nucleotides match TRBD1. With 6 bases clipped from V and 6 bases from J, the junction kept 15 bases outside the gene matches. The germline gives CDR1 MDHEN, CDR2 SYDVKM. CDR3 length: 17 amino acids. In DNA form, the CDR3 reads TGTGCCAGCAGCTTAACAGGGGGCTGGGGGGTTGGTCAGCCCCAGCATTTT. Translation: CASSLTGGWGVGQPQHF.